This TCR beta chain was documented in a study of T cells in Graves' hyperthyroidism and ophthalmopathy. Researchers took RNA transcripts and amplified the TCR beta CDR3 regions from them. Carried out on the TCR CDR3, a first-round RT-PCR used the HTBI primer set. TCRdb re-analysed the multiplex PCR reads in MiXCR, keeping a single row per CDR3 protein. The data contain 300,000 to 350,000 distinct CDR3 sequences, 15% to 20% of them singletons. Patients with uncontrolled infections, other autoimmune diseases, pregnancy or lactation were excluded. CDR1 is MNHEY, CDR2 SMNVEV, per germline (reference sequence). CDR3 length: 14 amino acids. This clonotype was found many times. Sequence at one end of the junction differs from germline and may be a read error.

This clonotype was sampled from a woman between 40 and 55 years old with Graves' ophthalmopathy. Sequenced input: blood. The chain carries TRBV27 and TRBJ1-1, with 8 bases matching TRBD1. CDR3 DNA sequence: TGTGCCAGCAGTTCGTTAGGGACAGGCACTGAAGCTCTCTTT. This gives the protein CASSSLGTGTEALF.